The 29 T cell receptor beta chains reported below all come from one sample, sequenced in a study of T cell responses to AZD1222 COVID-19 vaccine. Profiled with immunoSEQ multiplex PCR; TCRdb holds only in-frame clones, not every one. Of tens of thousands of clones listed, roughly 90% are singletons. The sequencing used peripheral blood, collected 28 days after the second AZD1222 dose. These receptors came from an adult who received the AZD1222 COVID-19 vaccine.

The chain joins TRBV21-1 to TRBJ1-5; the table's D call of TRBD1 was not tested on the DNA. TRBV21-1 is marked as a pseudogene. The CDR3 is 14 amino acids. CDR3 DNA: TGTGCCAGCAGCATTTCCGGGACAACCTTGCCCCAGCATTTT. Translating it yields CASSISGTTLPQHF.

The chain carries TRBV29-1 and TRBJ1-2, with a possible D match to TRBD1 (5 bases). The CDR3 extends over 12 amino acids. V lost 8 bases and J 2 bases, leaving 12 bases between the germline ends. Germline loops: CDR1 SQVTM, CDR2 ANQGSEA. The CDR3 DNA reads TGCAGCTTAGGGGACTCCAACTATGGCTACACCTTC. This codes for CSLGDSNYGYTF.

V and J are TRBV5-3 and TRBJ2-7, with a weak D call TRBD2 (6 bases). TRBV5-3 is recorded as an ORF, its role being uncertain. The length of the CDR3 is 16 residues. Trimming removed 2 bases from V and 1 base from J, with 16 bases in between. The CDR3 nucleotides are TGTGCCAGAAGCTTCTATACGAGCGGGCGGTCCTACGAGCAGTACTTC. It translates to CARSFYTSGRSYEQYF.

V gene TRBV5-1 combines with J gene TRBJ2-1; D gene ambiguous. Trimming removed 0 bases from V and 0 bases from J, with 7 bases in between. This CDR3 has 15 amino acids. The germline V gene has CDR1 SGHRS and CDR2 YFSETQ. As DNA, the CDR3 is TGCGCCAGCAGCTTGGGGGTCCGCTCCTACAATGAGCAGTTCTTC. Translation gives CASSLGVRSYNEQFF.

In this sample, this clone turned up once. The chain carries TRBV19 and TRBJ2-7, with no clear D. Trimming stripped 1 base from V and 6 bases from J, with 10 bases between. Looked up from germline, CDR1 is LNHDA and CDR2 is SQIVND (reference sequence). There are 13 residues in the CDR3. DNA of the CDR3: TGTGCCAGTAGTATAGCACACGAACTCGAGCAGTACTTC. Protein: CASSIAHELEQYF.

The count of this clone is one. V gene TRBV28 combines with J gene TRBJ1-5; a possible D gene is TRBD1 (5 bases). V lost 3 bases and J lost 5, with 11 bases in between. CDR3 length equals 14 residues. Germline values: CDR1 MDHEN, CDR2 SYDVKM. The CDR3 DNA reads TGTGCCAGCAGTTTTCCCGACAGATATCAGCCCCAGCATTTT. Residues: CASSFPDRYQPQHF.

This clone was seen just once. This chain joins TRBV6-5 and TRBJ2-7; TRBD1 aligns across 8 bases. Germline CDR1 is MNHEY and CDR2 is SVGAGI. The CDR3 has 15 residues. The junction had 9 bases not matched to a gene; V was cut back by 5 bases and J by 3 bases. The CDR3: CASSPRTGTYYEQYF. The CDR3 bases are TGTGCCAGCAGTCCAAGGACAGGGACCTACTACGAGCAGTACTTC.

V and J are TRBV10-3 and TRBJ2-3, with 7 bases aligning to TRBD2. Germline lookup yields CDR1 ENHRY and CDR2 SYGVKD. This CDR3 has 14 amino acids. The J segment lost 1 base and the V segment lost 6 bases, leaving 4 bases of the junction unmatched. The CDR3, as DNA: TGTGCCATCAGGGCTCGGGGGGGCACAGATACGCAGTATTTT. Its translation is CAIRARGGTDTQYF.

The rearrangement uses TRBV5-6 and TRBJ2-5, with D possibly TRBD1 on 5 matching bases. V was cut by 1 base and J by 6 bases, with 10 bases left in between. The CDR3 is made up of 13 amino acids. CDR1 is SGHDT and CDR2 is YYEEEE in the germline V gene. The CDR3 here is CASSLRGQQTQYF. The DNA for the CDR3 is TGTGCCAGCAGCTTGAGGGGCCAGCAGACCCAGTACTTC. Full variable domain (missing parts from reference TRBV5-6 and TRBJ2-5): DAGVTQSPTHLIKTRGQQVTLRCSPKSGHDTVSWYQQALGQGPQFIFQYYEEEERQRGNFPDRFSGHQFPNYSSELNVNALLLGDSALYLCASSLRGQQTQYFGPGTRLLVL.

J is TRBJ1-1 and V is TRBV5-6, with a weak D call TRBD1 (5 bases). The CDR3 loop spans 15 amino acids. CDR1 and CDR2 from the germline V gene are SGHDT and YYEEEE. Trimming pared 4 bases from V and 6 bases from J, leaving 19 bases between. The CDR3 DNA follows: TGTGCCAGCAGCCCGGGGCCCGGGATGATCGCTGAAGCTTTCTTT. This codes for CASSPGPGMIAEAFF.

This clone was observed many times. The chain has TRBV19 and TRBJ2-7, with 8 positions matching TRBD1. V shed 7 bases and J 3 bases; nucleotides not matched to a gene: 11. Germline V gives CDR1 LNHDA, CDR2 SQIVND (reference sequence). This CDR3 spans 15 amino acids. The CDR3 nucleotides are TGTGCCAGTAAGAGCGGAGGACAGGGTTTCTACGAGCAGTACTTC. This gives the protein CASKSGGQGFYEQYF.

V gene TRBV3-1 (or the pseudogene TRBV3-2) combines with J gene TRBJ2-1; 14 nucleotides agree with TRBD2. This CDR3 spans 18 amino acids. Looked up from germline, CDR1 is LGHDT and CDR2 is YNNKEL (reference sequence). V shed 4 bases, J shed 4 bases, and the junction held 9 bases outside the gene matches. Written as DNA, the CDR3 is TGTGCCAGCAGCCCGTCTCCCGGGACTAGCGGGGGATACAATGAGCAGTTCTTC. It translates to CASSPSPGTSGGYNEQFF.

The chain links TRBV2 to TRBJ2-7; 7 bases map to TRBD2. Unmatched junction bases numbered 6, after V lost 3 bases and J lost 4 bases. Per germline, CDR1 SNHLY and CDR2 FYNNEI. The CDR3 has 14 amino acids. CDR3 amino acids: CASSDASGPYEQYF. The DNA of the CDR3 is TGTGCCAGCAGTGACGCTAGCGGCCCTTACGAGCAGTACTTC.

V gene TRBV2 combines with J gene TRBJ2-3, with 7 bases matching TRBD2. V trimming: 9 bases; J trimming: 2 bases; junction bases outside the gene matches: 2. This CDR3 region has 12 residues. Per the germline V gene, CDR1 is SNHLY and CDR2 is FYNNEI. CDR3 sequence reads: CARGLVTDTQYF. CDR3 DNA: TGTGCCAGAGGACTAGTCACAGATACGCAGTATTTT. Variable domain in full (rest from reference TRBV2 and TRBJ2-3): EPEVTQTPSHQVTQMGQEVILRCVPISNHLYFYWYRQILGQKVEFLVSFYNNEISEKSEIFDDQFSVERPDGSNFTLKIRSTKLEDSAMYFCARGLVTDTQYFGPGTRLTVL.

The chain has TRBV11-3 and TRBJ1-6; D is ambiguous. The CDR3 extends over 15 amino acids. V shed 7 bases and J shed 2 bases, with 12 bases lying between them. Per the germline V gene, CDR1 is SGHNT and CDR2 is YENEEA. CDR3 amino acids: CASTGGNTYNSPLHF. The CDR3 bases are TGTGCCAGCACTGGAGGGAACACCTATAATTCACCCCTCCACTTT.

This rearrangement joins TRBV6-5 to TRBJ1-6, with D unclear. V lost 4 bases, J lost 8 bases, and 18 bases lay in between. The CDR3 is 16 amino acids. Germline assignment: CDR1 MNHEY and CDR2 SVGAGI. The CDR3 coding sequence is TGTGCCAGCAGTTTTTCGACATCGAGCACCGATTCACCCCTCCACTTT. It yields the protein CASSFSTSSTDSPLHF.

This chain joins TRBV7-8 and TRBJ2-5, with D perhaps matching TRBD1 (5 bases). Looked up from germline, CDR1 is SGHVS and CDR2 is FQNEAQ. This CDR3 is 12 amino acids long. With 1 base removed from V and 10 bases from J, the gap between germline ends came to 10 bases. This CDR3 reads CASSLGQGSQYF. For the CDR3, the DNA is TGTGCCAGCAGCTTAGGGCAGGGTAGCCAGTACTTC. Using reference TRBV7-8 and TRBJ2-5 for the parts outside the CDR3, the full variable domain is GAGVSQSPRYKVAKRGQDVALRCDPISGHVSLFWYQQALGQGPEFLTYFQNEAQLDKSGLPSDRFFAERPEGSVSTLKIQRTQQEDSAVYLCASSLGQGSQYFGPGTRLLVL.

The chain uses TRBV10-3 and TRBJ1-2, with D possibly TRBD1 on 5 matching bases. The germline V gene has CDR1 ENHRY and CDR2 SYGVKD. V was shortened by 0 bases and J by 6 bases, with 11 bases between the two germline ends. This CDR3 contains 14 residues. The CDR3 nucleotides read TGTGCCATCAGTGAGTCTCCCAGGGAAAATGGCTACACCTTC. Its translation: CAISESPRENGYTF.

This rearrangement joins TRBV11-3 to TRBJ2-1, with 7 positions matching TRBD2. Germline V CDR1 and CDR2: SGHNT, YENEEA. CDR3 length: 15 residues. The ends lost 1 base at V and 4 bases at J; junction bases unmatched: 4. The CDR3 spells CASSLAAGKYNEQFF. CDR3 sequence (DNA): TGTGCCAGCAGCTTAGCAGCGGGAAAATACAATGAGCAGTTCTTC.

This rearrangement joins TRBV11-3 to TRBJ2-4; TRBD1 might be the D (6 bases). Looked up from germline, CDR1 is SGHNT and CDR2 is YENEEA. There are 17 residues in the CDR3. V lost 0 bases to trimming and J lost 3 bases, with 15 bases between them. The CDR3 region has the DNA TGTGCCAGCAGCTTAGATGGTGGGGGCCACGGCAAAAACATTCAGTACTTC. This sequence encodes CASSLDGGGHGKNIQYF.

The genes are TRBV7-8 and TRBJ1-4; weak D call: TRBD1 (5 bases). Per germline, CDR1 SGHVS and CDR2 FQNEAQ. The V end lost 4 bases, the J end lost 4 bases, and 10 bases lay between the germline ends. This CDR3 spans 14 amino acids. CDR3 coding DNA: TGTGCCAGCAGCTCGGGACGGATTAATGAAAAACTGTTTTTT. Encoded protein: CASSSGRINEKLFF.

The V gene is TRBV5-1, the J gene TRBJ2-5; TRBD2 matches at 8 bases. The trim removed 4 bases at V and 4 bases at J, leaving 15 bases unmatched. The CDR3 length is 17 residues. Per the germline V gene, CDR1 is SGHRS and CDR2 is YFSETQ. CDR3 DNA sequence: TGCGCCAGCAGCCCGCCCCCAAAAAGCGGGAGCTTAGAGACCCAGTACTTC. Translation: CASSPPPKSGSLETQYF.

This sequence joins TRBV5-1 and TRBJ1-3, with D perhaps TRBD1 (6 bases). With 0 bases removed from V and 2 bases from J, the gap between germline ends came to 15 bases. Germline lookup yields CDR1 SGHRS and CDR2 YFSETQ. The length of the CDR3 is 17 residues. As DNA, the CDR3 is TGCGCCAGCAGCTTGGGAGGAGGAAACAGGGCTGGAAACACCATATATTTT. This sequence encodes CASSLGGGNRAGNTIYF. Variable domain in full (rest from reference TRBV5-1 and TRBJ1-3): KAGVTQTPRYLIKTRGQQVTLSCSPISGHRSVSWYQQTPGQGLQFLFEYFSETQRNKGNFPGRFSGRQFSNSRSEMNVSTLELGDSALYLCASSLGGGNRAGNTIYFGEGSWLTVV.

This clone was observed a single time. The CDR3 DNA reads as TGTGCCAGCCAAACTGTGGGTGGCTATGGCTACACCTTC. Translated: CASQTVGGYGYTF. The V and J genes are TRBV6-5 and TRBJ1-2; D ambiguous. Trimming stripped 8 bases from V and 4 bases from J, with 14 bases between. There are 13 residues in the CDR3. Germline CDR1 and CDR2: MNHEY and SVGAGI.

This clone has just one count. This chain links TRBV7-3 with TRBJ2-1; D is perhaps TRBD2 (6 bases). CDR1 is SGHTA and CDR2 is FQGTGA in the germline V gene. The CDR3 has 16 residues. The V end lost 5 bases, the J end lost 0 bases, and 14 bases lay between the germline ends. Here the CDR3 reads CASSASGTVSYNEQFF. The DNA of the CDR3 is TGTGCCAGCAGCGCCTCCGGGACTGTCTCCTACAATGAGCAGTTCTTC.

This clone occurred once. The rearrangement uses TRBV6-5 and TRBJ1-4; no firm D call. V lost 4 bases and J 1 base, leaving 7 bases between the germline ends. CDR1 MNHEY and CDR2 SVGAGI come from the germline V gene. The CDR3 covers 14 residues. The CDR3 nucleotides are TGTGCCAGCAGTTCAGGTGGAACTAATGAAAAACTGTTTTTT. Translating gives CASSSGGTNEKLFF.

The genes are TRBV4-1 and TRBJ2-7; TRBD2 agrees at 9 bases. The junction had 7 bases not matched to a gene; V was cut back by 2 bases and J by 2 bases. Germline CDR1 and CDR2: MGHRA and YSYEKL. CDR3 length: 16 residues. DNA for the CDR3: TGCGCCAGCAGCCAACCCGCCGGGACTAGCCCCTACGAGCAGTACTTC. It yields the protein CASSQPAGTSPYEQYF.

DNA for the CDR3: TGTGCCAGCAGCGACAGACCTGAAGCTTTCTTT. Its protein product is CASSDRPEAFF. This rearrangement joins TRBV7-3 to TRBJ1-1; D possibly corresponds to TRBD1 (5 bases). CDR3 size: 11 residues. CDR1 is SGHTA and CDR2 is FQGTGA in the germline V gene. V was trimmed by 5 bases and J by 6 bases, leaving 7 bases between them.

The CDR3 bases are TGCGCCAGCAGCCACGCCGGACAGGGAAACACTGAAGCTTTCTTT. Its protein product is CASSHAGQGNTEAFF. The chain recombines TRBV4-1 with TRBJ1-1; 8 nucleotides align to TRBD1. This CDR3 is built from 15 residues. V dropped 3 bases and J dropped 2; count of bases not matched to a gene: 5. CDR1 and CDR2 from the germline V gene are MGHRA and YSYEKL.